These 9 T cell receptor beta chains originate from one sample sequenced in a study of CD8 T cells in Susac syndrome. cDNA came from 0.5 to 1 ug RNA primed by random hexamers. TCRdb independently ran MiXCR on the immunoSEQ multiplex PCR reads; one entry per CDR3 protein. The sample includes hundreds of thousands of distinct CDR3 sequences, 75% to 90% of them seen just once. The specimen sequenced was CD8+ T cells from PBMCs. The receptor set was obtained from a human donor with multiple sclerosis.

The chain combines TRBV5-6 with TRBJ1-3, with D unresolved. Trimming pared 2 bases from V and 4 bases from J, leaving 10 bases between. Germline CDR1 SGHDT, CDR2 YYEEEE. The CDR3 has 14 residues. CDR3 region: CASSFSGMGNTIYF. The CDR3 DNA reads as TGTGCCAGCAGCTTTTCCGGGATGGGAAACACCATATATTTT.

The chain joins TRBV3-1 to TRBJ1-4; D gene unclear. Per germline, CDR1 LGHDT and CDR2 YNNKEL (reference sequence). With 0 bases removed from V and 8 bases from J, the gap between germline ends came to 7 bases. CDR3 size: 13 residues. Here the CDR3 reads CASSQDEGEKLFF. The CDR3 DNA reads TGTGCCAGCAGCCAAGACGAGGGAGAAAAACTGTTTTTT.

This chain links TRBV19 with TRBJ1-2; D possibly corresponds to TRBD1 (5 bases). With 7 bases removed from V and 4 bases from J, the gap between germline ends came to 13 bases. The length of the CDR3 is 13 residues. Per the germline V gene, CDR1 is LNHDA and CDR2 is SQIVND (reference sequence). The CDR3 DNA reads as TGTGCCAGTACGGGGGACGGCCCCTATGGCTACACCTTC. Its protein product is CASTGDGPYGYTF. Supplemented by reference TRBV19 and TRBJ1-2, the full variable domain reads DGGITQSPKYLFRKEGQNVTLSCEQNLNHDAMYWYRQDPGQGLRLIYYSQIVNDFQKGDIAEGYSVSREKKESFPLTVTSAQKNPTAFYLCASTGDGPYGYTFGSGTRLTVV.

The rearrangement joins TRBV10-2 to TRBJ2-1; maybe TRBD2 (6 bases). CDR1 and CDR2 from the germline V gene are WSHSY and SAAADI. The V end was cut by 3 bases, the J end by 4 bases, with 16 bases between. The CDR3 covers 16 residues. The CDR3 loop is CASSDWRVLGYNEQFF. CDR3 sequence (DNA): TGCGCCAGCAGTGATTGGAGGGTACTTGGATACAATGAGCAGTTCTTC.

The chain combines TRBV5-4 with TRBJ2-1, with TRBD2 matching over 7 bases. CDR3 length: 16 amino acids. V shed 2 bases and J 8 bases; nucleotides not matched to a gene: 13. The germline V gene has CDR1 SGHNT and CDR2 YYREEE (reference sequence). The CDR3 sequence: CASSFSTGLDAHEQFF. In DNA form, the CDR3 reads TGTGCCAGCAGCTTCTCCACCGGACTAGACGCCCATGAGCAGTTCTTC.

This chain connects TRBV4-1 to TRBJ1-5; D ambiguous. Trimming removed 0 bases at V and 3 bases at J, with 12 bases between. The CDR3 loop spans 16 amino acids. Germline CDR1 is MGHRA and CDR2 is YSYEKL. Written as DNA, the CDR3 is TGCGCCAGCAGCCAAGATAACAGCCTGTCCAATCAGCCCCAGCATTTT. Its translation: CASSQDNSLSNQPQHF.

CDR3 amino acids: CASSQVEGSDTGELFF. The CDR3 DNA is TGCGCCAGCAGCCAAGTTGAGGGGAGCGACACCGGGGAGCTGTTTTTT. The rearrangement uses TRBV4-1 and TRBJ2-2; either TRBD1 or TRBD2 may fit D (5 bases each). Trimming stripped 1 base from V and 3 bases from J, with 12 bases between. This CDR3 has 16 amino acids. Germline-derived CDR1 and CDR2 are MGHRA and YSYEKL.

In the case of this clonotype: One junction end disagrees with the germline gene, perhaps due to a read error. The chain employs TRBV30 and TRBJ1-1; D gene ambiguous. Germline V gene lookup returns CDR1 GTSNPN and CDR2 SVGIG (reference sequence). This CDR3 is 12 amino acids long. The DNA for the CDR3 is TGTGCCTGGAGTATGGTTGGATATGAAGTTTTCTTT. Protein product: CAWSMVGYEVFF.

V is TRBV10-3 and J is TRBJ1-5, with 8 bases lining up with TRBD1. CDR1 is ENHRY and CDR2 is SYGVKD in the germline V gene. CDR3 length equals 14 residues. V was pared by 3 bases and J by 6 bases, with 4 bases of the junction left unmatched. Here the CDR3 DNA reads TGTGCCATCAGTGATCAGGGGGCAGGTCAGCCCCAGCATTTT. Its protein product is CAISDQGAGQPQHF.